This T cell receptor (beta chain) was identified during a study of T-cell reconstitution after alpha-beta-depleted transplantation in children. Study-level points and caveats: Elevated TCRbeta diversity at day 60 was traced, in some patients, to surviving recipient T cells and thymic progenitors. Among T cells one year after transplant, newly produced cells accounted for most counts and diversity. Reports say that about two months after transplant, the alpha-beta T cells came out of several hundred graft clones that had expanded.

Germline V gene lookup returns CDR1 SQVTM and CDR2 ANQGSEA. CDR3 length: 14 residues. V dropped 4 bases and J dropped 2 bases, with 13 bases sitting between them. This clonotype was detected many times. Its antigen remains unknown. The authors prepared the TCRbeta library with unique molecular identifiers. Using its own MiXCR run on the PCR reads, TCRdb lists one record per CDR3 protein. Of some 260,000 distinct CDR3 sequences listed, 20% to 30% are singletons. The receptor comes from a female patient between 2 and 15 years old who had a stem cell transplant for congenital amegakaryocytic thrombocytopenia, so the T cells may come from the graft donor. This material consisted of PBMCs, mostly from graft donor cells, taken 360 days after TCRalphabeta/CD19-depleted stem cell transplant. The gene calls are TRBV29-1 and TRBJ2-3; perhaps TRBD2 as D (6 bases). The CDR3 bases are TGCAGCGTTGGTTCGGGACTTCACACAGATACGCAGTATTTT. As protein: CSVGSGLHTDTQYF.